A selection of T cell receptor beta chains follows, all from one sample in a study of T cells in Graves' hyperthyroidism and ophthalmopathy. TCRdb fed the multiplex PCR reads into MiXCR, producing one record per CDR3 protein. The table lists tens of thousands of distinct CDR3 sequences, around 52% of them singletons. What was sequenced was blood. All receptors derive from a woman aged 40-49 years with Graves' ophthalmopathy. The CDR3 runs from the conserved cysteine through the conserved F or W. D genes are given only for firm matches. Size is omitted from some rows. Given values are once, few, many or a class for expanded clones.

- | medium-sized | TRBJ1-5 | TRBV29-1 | CSVRDSNQPQHF | TGCAGCGTTCGGGATAGCAATCAGCCCCAGCATTTT
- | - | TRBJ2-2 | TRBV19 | CAWNCASIRELFF | TGTGCCTGGAATTGCGCCTCGATCAGGGAGCTGTTTTTT
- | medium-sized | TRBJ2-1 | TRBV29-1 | CSVILAVSYNEQFF | TGCAGCGTGATATTGGCGGTCTCCTACAATGAGCAGTTCTTC
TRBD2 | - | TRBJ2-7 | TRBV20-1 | CSARDPTSGEQYF | TGCAGTGCTAGAGATCCAACTAGCGGCGAGCAGTACTTC
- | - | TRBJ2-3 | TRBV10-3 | CAISAGWGEASTDTQYF | TGTGCCATCAGTGCCGGATGGGGGGAGGCTAGCACAGATACGCAGTATTTT
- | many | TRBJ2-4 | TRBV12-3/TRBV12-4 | CASSLRPKNIQYF | TGTGCCAGCAGTTTGCGTCCCAAAAACATTCAGTACTTC
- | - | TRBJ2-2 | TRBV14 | CASSPGELFF | TGTGCCAGCAGCCCCGGGGAGCTGTTTTTT
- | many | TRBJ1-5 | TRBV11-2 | CASSPGAGQSNQPQHF | TGTGCCAGCAGCCCAGGGGCAGGGCAAAGCAATCAGCCCCAGCATTTT
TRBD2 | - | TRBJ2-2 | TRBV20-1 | CSAASGRGGTGELFF | TGCAGTGCCGCAAGCGGGAGGGGTGGCACCGGGGAGCTGTTTTTT
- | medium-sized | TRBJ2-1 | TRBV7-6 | CASSLNVRNEQFF | TGTGCCAGCAGCTTAAATGTCCGTAATGAGCAGTTCTTC
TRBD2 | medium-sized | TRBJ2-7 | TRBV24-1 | CATSDFKAGRHEQYF | TGTGCCACCAGTGATTTTAAGGCCGGGAGGCACGAGCAGTACTTC
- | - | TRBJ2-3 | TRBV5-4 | CASSLNSQGTDTQYF | TGTGCCAGCAGCTTGAACAGCCAAGGGACAGATACGCAGTATTTT
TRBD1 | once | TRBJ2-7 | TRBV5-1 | CASSSGQGLYEQYF | TGCGCCAGCAGCTCGGGACAGGGTCTCTACGAGCAGTACTTC